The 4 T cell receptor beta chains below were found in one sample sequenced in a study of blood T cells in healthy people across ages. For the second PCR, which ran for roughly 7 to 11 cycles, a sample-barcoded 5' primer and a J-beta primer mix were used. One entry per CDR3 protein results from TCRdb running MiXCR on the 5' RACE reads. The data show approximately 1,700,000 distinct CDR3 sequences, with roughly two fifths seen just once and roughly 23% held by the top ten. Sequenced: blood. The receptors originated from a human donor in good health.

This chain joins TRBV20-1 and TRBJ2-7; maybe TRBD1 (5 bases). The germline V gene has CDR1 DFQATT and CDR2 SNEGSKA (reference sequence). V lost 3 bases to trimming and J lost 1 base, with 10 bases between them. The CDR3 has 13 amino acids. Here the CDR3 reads CSASKGWSYEQYF. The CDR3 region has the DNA TGCAGTGCTAGCAAGGGGTGGTCCTACGAGCAGTACTTC.

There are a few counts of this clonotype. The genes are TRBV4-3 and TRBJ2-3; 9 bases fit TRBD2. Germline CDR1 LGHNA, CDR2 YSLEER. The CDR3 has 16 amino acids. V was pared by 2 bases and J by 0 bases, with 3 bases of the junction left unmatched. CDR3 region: CASSQKLAGSTDTQYF. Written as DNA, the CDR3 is TGCGCCAGCAGCCAAAAACTAGCGGGCAGCACAGATACGCAGTATTTT.

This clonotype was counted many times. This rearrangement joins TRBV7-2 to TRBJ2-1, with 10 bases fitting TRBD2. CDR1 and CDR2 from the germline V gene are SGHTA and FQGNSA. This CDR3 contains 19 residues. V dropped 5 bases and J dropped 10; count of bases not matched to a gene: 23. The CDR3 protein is CASSINPLSELAGWREQFF. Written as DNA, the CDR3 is TGTGCCAGCAGCATAAATCCCCTGTCCGAACTAGCGGGGTGGAGGGAGCAGTTCTTC.

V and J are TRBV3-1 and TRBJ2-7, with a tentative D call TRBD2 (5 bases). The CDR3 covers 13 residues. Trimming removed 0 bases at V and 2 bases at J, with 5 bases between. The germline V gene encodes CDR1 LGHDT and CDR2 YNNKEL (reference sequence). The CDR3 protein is CASSQERAYEQYF. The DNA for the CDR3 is TGTGCCAGCAGCCAAGAGAGGGCCTACGAGCAGTACTTC.